The 2 T cell receptor beta chains in this list originate from one sample, sequenced in a study of control samples from healthy donors and cancer patients. Profiled with immunoSEQ multiplex PCR; TCRdb holds only in-frame clones, not every one. The data show 80,000 to 85,000 clones, with approximately 91% seen just once and more than 5% held by the top ten. The sample consisted of blood. These receptors were collected from a woman in her fifties or sixties in good health.

This chain uses TRBV12-5 with TRBJ1-1, with D tentatively TRBD1 (6 bases). Germline assignment: CDR1 LGHNT and CDR2 FRNRAP. The CDR3 is made up of 15 amino acids. Trimming took off 2 bases at V and 4 bases at J, with 14 bases between the two ends. As DNA, the CDR3 is TGTGCTAGTGGTTTGAAACAGGGTTATGTCACTGAAGCTTTCTTT. Residues: CASGLKQGYVTEAFF.

The chain has TRBV7-8 and TRBJ1-6; unclear D gene. Germline CDR1 SGHVS, CDR2 FQNEAQ. V was shortened by 3 bases and J by 4 bases, with 4 bases between the two germline ends. The CDR3 extends over 13 amino acids. The CDR3 reads CASSLTYNSPLHF. The CDR3 DNA follows: TGTGCCAGCAGCTTGACTTATAATTCACCCCTCCACTTT. Together with reference TRBV7-8 and TRBJ1-6, the CDR3 gives the full variable domain: GAGVSQSPRYKVAKRGQDVALRCDPISGHVSLFWYQQALGQGPEFLTYFQNEAQLDKSGLPSDRFFAERPEGSVSTLKIQRTQQEDSAVYLCASSLTYNSPLHFGNGTRLTVT.